This record concerns one TCR beta chain sequence. The sample belongs to a study of CD8 T cells in Susac syndrome. The authors sequenced TCR beta from blood CD8+ and CD4+ T cells. Treatment-naive patients with stable or active relapsing-remitting disease served as multiple sclerosis controls. TEMRA cells were FACS-enriched, unlike CD8+ and CD4+ T cells, which were negatively isolated. Random hexamers were used to reverse transcribe the RNA input (roughly 0.5 to 1 ug). Using its own MiXCR run on the immunoSEQ multiplex PCR reads, TCRdb lists one record per CDR3 protein. The sample lists 350,000 to 550,000 distinct CDR3 sequences; approximately 85% were seen once. In germline, CDR1 is SNHLY, CDR2 FYNNEI. Unmatched junction bases numbered 8, after V lost 3 bases and J lost 6 bases. CDR3 length equals 15 residues.

The chain has TRBV2 and TRBJ2-7; the match to TRBD1 covers 10 bases. This clonotype was obtained from a human donor with multiple sclerosis. Sequenced sample: CD8+ T cells from PBMCs. The DNA of the CDR3 is TGTGCCAGCAGTGAGGGGACAGGGGTTCTTCTCGAGCAGTACTTC. Its translation is CASSEGTGVLLEQYF.